This T cell receptor (beta chain) comes out of a study of cytomegalovirus exposure and HLA in healthy donors. Across the whole study: About 85 million unique TCRs from HLA-typed donors were held in an early release of data. Study results and limitations: TRBV6-2, TRBV6-3 and some other V segments were unresolvable in 87-base-pair reads. Analyses of presence and absence presupposed an approximately uniform sequencing depth across donors.

As to this clone: The antigen is not known.

CDR1 and CDR2 from the germline V gene are SEHNR and FQNEAQ (reference sequence). CDR3 length: 14 amino acids. Unmatched junction bases numbered 10, after V lost 6 bases and J lost 7 bases. The PCR was carried out with 60 Vbeta primers and 13 Jbeta primers. Repertoires were generated with immunoSEQ multiplex PCR, while TCRdb's copy carries only in-frame clones and drops some. Seen here are fewer than 150,000 clones, 82% observed once, and the top ten hold more than 2.5%. The sample taken for sequencing was PBMCs. The sequence came from a male donor in good health and CMV-seronegative. The V call is TRBV7-9, the J call TRBJ2-7; TRBD1 agrees at 9 bases. In DNA form, the CDR3 reads TGTGCCAGCAGATCACTGGGACAGGGCCAGGAGCAGTACTTC. This sequence encodes CASRSLGQGQEQYF. The full variable domain, in which reference TRBV7-9 and TRBJ2-7 provide the parts outside the CDR3, is DTGVSQNPRHKITKRGQNVTFRCDPISEHNRLYWYRQTLGQGPEFLTYFQNEAQLEKSRLLSDRFSAERPKGSFSTLEIQRTEQGDSAMYLCASRSLGQGQEQYFGPGTRLTVT.